The next 23 T cell receptor beta chains were all read from a single sample in a study of T-cell memory formation after mild COVID-19. MiXCR, applied by TCRdb to the 5' RACE reads, yields one record per CDR3 protein. The table has roughly 450,000 distinct CDR3 sequences, about 20% seen once. Material for sequencing was PBMCs or a T cell subset sorted from them (not recorded which). The origin of the receptors is an adult woman who had mild COVID-19 (a few samples of this study predate the infection). Cell type and time point are not known.

This clonotype was picked up many times. The gene calls are TRBV7-9 and TRBJ2-7; D unclear. Germline V gene data show CDR1 as SEHNR and CDR2 as FQNEAQ (reference sequence). Trimming cost V 1 base and J 1 base, with 8 bases left between them. The CDR3 is 14 amino acids. The CDR3 DNA sequence: TGTGCCAGCAGCTTAGTCCATGAATCCTACGAGCAGTACTTC. Translated, it gives CASSLVHESYEQYF.

This clonotype was recorded at least ten times. V gene TRBV20-1 combines with J gene TRBJ1-1; D may be TRBD1 (6 bases). Germline-derived CDR1 and CDR2 are DFQATT and SNEGSKA (reference sequence). Trimming took 3 bases from V and 0 from J, leaving 11 bases between them. CDR3 size: 14 residues. Here the CDR3 DNA reads TGCAGTGCTAGGACCGCAGGGGTGAACACTGAAGCTTTCTTT. Its translation is CSARTAGVNTEAFF.

This clonotype was counted a few times. V usage is TRBV12-3 or TRBV12-4 and J usage is TRBJ2-3, with TRBD2 matching over 14 bases. This CDR3 spans 17 amino acids. Trimming removed 2 bases from V and 4 bases from J; junction bases left unmatched: 5. CDR3 loop: CASSLTGTSGRPDTQYF. The CDR3 DNA reads as TGTGCCAGCAGTTTAACCGGGACTAGCGGGAGACCAGATACGCAGTATTTT.

This clonotype was detected only a few times. The genes are TRBV18 and TRBJ2-5; weak D call: TRBD2 (6 bases). Trimming left V 0 bases short and J 7 bases short, with 18 bases between. CDR1 KGHSH and CDR2 LQKENI come from the germline V gene. The CDR3 covers 16 residues. This CDR3 is CASSPPGEATTRTQYF. CDR3 DNA: TGTGCCAGCTCACCACCGGGGGAGGCTACAACTAGGACCCAGTACTTC.

The chain has TRBV6-5 and TRBJ2-7; no definite D call. Germline loops: CDR1 MNHEY, CDR2 SVGAGI. The V and J ends lost 0 bases and 5 bases respectively, with 11 bases between them. The CDR3 has 14 residues. The CDR3 loop is CASSYSLATHEQYF. CDR3 coding DNA: TGTGCCAGCAGTTACTCCCTTGCGACCCACGAGCAGTACTTC.

The chain employs TRBV20-1 and TRBJ1-5; D is unclear. In germline, CDR1 is DFQATT, CDR2 SNEGSKA (reference sequence). The CDR3 has 13 amino acids. V dropped 0 bases and J dropped 12 bases, with 15 bases sitting between them. The CDR3 loop reads CSARDPRRSNQHF. CDR3 sequence (DNA): TGCAGTGCTAGAGATCCCAGGAGAAGTAACCAGCATTTT.

The V gene is TRBV20-1, the J gene TRBJ2-3, with unresolved D. Germline V gene sequence: CDR1 DFQATT, CDR2 SNEGSKA (reference sequence). Trimming took off 3 bases at V and 0 bases at J, with 7 bases between the two ends. This CDR3 has 13 residues. The CDR3 sequence is CSARPGSTDTQYF. For the CDR3, the DNA is TGCAGTGCTAGGCCCGGAAGCACAGATACGCAGTATTTT.

This clonotype was detected a few times. V is TRBV29-1 and J is TRBJ1-5; D uncertain. This CDR3 is built from 14 residues. Germline V gene lookup returns CDR1 SQVTM and CDR2 ANQGSEA. Trimming stripped 4 bases from V and 3 bases from J, with 13 bases between. The CDR3 bases are TGCAGCGTTGGCGGTACAGACATCAATCAGCCCCAGCATTTT. It translates to CSVGGTDINQPQHF.

This clonotype has more than one count but fewer than ten. The V and J genes are TRBV24-1 and TRBJ2-1, with D possibly being TRBD2 (7 bases). V lost 1 base to trimming and J lost 0 bases, with 15 bases between them. CDR3 length equals 18 residues. Germline V CDR1 and CDR2: KGHDR, SFDVKD. CDR3 amino acids: CATSDLGGGKSSYNEQFF. CDR3 DNA sequence: TGTGCCACCAGTGATTTAGGGGGGGGCAAGAGCTCCTACAATGAGCAGTTCTTC.

This clonotype has only a few counts. The genes are TRBV3-1 and TRBJ1-5; D uncertain. Germline CDR1 reads LGHDT; CDR2 reads YNNKEL (reference sequence). Deletions cut 0 bases from V and 3 bases from J, with 6 bases between. The CDR3 loop spans 14 amino acids. This CDR3 is CASSQDRLNQPQHF. For the CDR3, the DNA is TGTGCCAGCAGCCAAGACAGACTCAATCAGCCCCAGCATTTT.

This clonotype was observed a handful of times. V usage is TRBV7-9 and J usage is TRBJ2-1, with 10 bases lining up with TRBD2. The CDR3 spans 15 residues. Germline V gene data show CDR1 as SEHNR and CDR2 as FQNEAQ (reference sequence). Trimming at V came to 5 bases and at J to 7 bases, leaving 8 bases not matched to a gene. For the CDR3, the DNA is TGTGCCAGCAGCACAACTAGCGGGGAGACAAATGAGCAGTTCTTC. Translation gives CASSTTSGETNEQFF.

The genes are TRBV2 and TRBJ2-3; maybe TRBD2 (6 bases). The germline CDR1 and CDR2 sequences are SNHLY and FYNNEI. The ends were cut back, 6 bases at V and 2 bases at J, with 9 bases in the middle. This CDR3 is built from 13 residues. In nucleotides, the CDR3 is TGTGCCAGCAGGGGCGGGGCCACAGATACGCAGTATTTT. Its protein is CASRGGATDTQYF.

The chain couples TRBV9 to TRBJ2-7, with D perhaps matching TRBD1 (6 bases). The ends were cut back, 0 bases at V and 2 bases at J, with 9 bases in the middle. Germline-derived CDR1 and CDR2 are SGDLS and YYNGEE. This CDR3 spans 14 amino acids. The CDR3 is CASSVGRQAYEQYF. The CDR3 DNA follows: TGTGCCAGCAGCGTAGGACGACAGGCCTACGAGCAGTACTTC.

This clonotype has ten or more counts. V is TRBV7-3 and J is TRBJ2-3, with D perhaps TRBD2 (6 bases). Germline V gene sequence: CDR1 SGHTA, CDR2 FQGTGA. V lost 5 bases, J lost 2 bases, and 14 bases lay in between. The CDR3 covers 15 residues. CDR3 loop: CASSPQGLLTDTQYF. The CDR3 DNA reads TGTGCCAGCAGCCCCCAGGGACTGCTCACAGATACGCAGTATTTT.

The CDR3 here is CSAREQGWDTEAFF. CDR3 sequence (DNA): TGCAGTGCTAGAGAACAGGGGTGGGACACTGAAGCTTTCTTT. V usage is TRBV20-1 and J usage is TRBJ1-1; TRBD1 aligns across 7 bases. The V gene's germline CDR1 is DFQATT and CDR2 SNEGSKA (reference sequence). The CDR3 is made up of 14 amino acids. Trimming cost V 0 bases and J 3 bases; bases outside gene matches: 4.

This clonotype has more than one count but fewer than ten. CDR3: CASSRREGLAEAFF. CDR3 DNA sequence: TGTGCCAGCAGTCGCAGGGAAGGGTTGGCTGAAGCTTTCTTT. The chain employs TRBV13 and TRBJ1-1, with D perhaps matching TRBD1 (5 bases). The CDR3 loop spans 14 amino acids. The V and J ends lost 6 bases and 6 bases respectively, with 17 bases between them. Germline V gene data show CDR1 as PRHDT and CDR2 as FYEKMQ (reference sequence).

The chain joins TRBV27 to TRBJ2-7; 7 bases are shared with TRBD2. CDR1 is MNHEY, CDR2 SMNVEV, per germline (reference sequence). The CDR3 sequence is 14 residues long. V shed 3 bases and J 3 bases; nucleotides not matched to a gene: 5. The CDR3 DNA sequence: TGTGCCAGCAGTTTGGTTAGCGGGCTCTACGAGCAGTACTTC. This codes for CASSLVSGLYEQYF.

The CDR3 coding sequence is TGCGCCAGCAGCTTCGGAAACACCATATATTTT. Residues: CASSFGNTIYF. The chain couples TRBV5-1 to TRBJ1-3; D is unresolved. CDR3 length: 11 residues. Germline lookup yields CDR1 SGHRS and CDR2 YFSETQ. Trimming removed 2 bases from V and 4 bases from J, with 1 base in between.

This clonotype occurred a few times. The V and J genes are TRBV5-5 and TRBJ1-1; D is uncertain. CDR3 size: 12 residues. V lost 2 bases and J lost 10, with 12 bases in between. CDR1 and CDR2 from the germline V gene are SGHKS and YYEKEE (reference sequence). The CDR3 nucleotides are TGTGCCAGCAGCTTTTTTGGGGAAAGAGCTTTCTTT. The encoded protein is CASSFFGERAFF.

The chain combines TRBV20-1 with TRBJ1-1; no reliable D call. In germline, CDR1 is DFQATT, CDR2 SNEGSKA (reference sequence). CDR3 length equals 15 residues. Trimming shortened V by 0 bases and J by 1 base, and 12 bases separated the two germline ends. CDR3 region: CSARDHGGENTEAFF. In DNA, the CDR3 is TGCAGTGCTAGAGATCACGGCGGAGAGAACACTGAAGCTTTCTTT.

This clonotype has more than one count but fewer than ten. The rearrangement uses TRBV19 and TRBJ2-7; 7 bases fit TRBD2. The trim removed 3 bases at V and 2 bases at J, leaving 7 bases unmatched. In germline, CDR1 is LNHDA, CDR2 SQIVND (reference sequence). The CDR3 is 15 amino acids. This chain's CDR3 is CASSMRGSRTYEQYF. The CDR3 DNA reads TGTGCCAGTAGTATGCGCGGGAGTCGAACCTACGAGCAGTACTTC.

In this sample, this clonotype turned up many times. One junction end does not reproduce the germline sequence, and a read error may be involved. The rearrangement links TRBV4-3 to TRBJ2-3; D is possibly TRBD2 (6 bases). The CDR3 extends over 14 amino acids. The germline V gene has CDR1 LGHNA and CDR2 YSLEER. The CDR3: CASSQALDYGGCFF. CDR3 in DNA: TGCGCCAGCAGCCAAGCCTTGGACTATGGAGGGTGTTTCTTC.

This clonotype was seen a few times. The genes are TRBV25-1 and TRBJ2-1; D possibly matches TRBD1 or TRBD2 (6 bases each). The V gene lost 1 base and the J gene lost 2 bases, with 12 bases spanning the gap. There are 16 residues in the CDR3. CDR1 is MGHDK, CDR2 SYGVNS, per germline. The CDR3 loop reads CASSEWSGGAYNEQFF. The CDR3 DNA sequence: TGTGCCAGCAGTGAATGGTCCGGGGGCGCCTACAATGAGCAGTTCTTC.